These 11 T cell receptor beta chains were sequenced from one sample in a study of blood T cell repertoires in COVID-19. TCRdb's copy holds only in-frame clones and misses some; the assay was immunoSEQ multiplex PCR. The data hold about 200,000 clones, with around 84% observed a single time. The sample consisted of peripheral blood. The receptors originated from a man between 45 and 60 years old with active or convalescent COVID-19.

The chain joins TRBV6-5 to TRBJ1-6; D perhaps matches TRBD1 (6 bases). Trimming took off 2 bases at V and 8 bases at J, with 10 bases between the two ends. The CDR3 loop spans 14 amino acids. Germline lookup yields CDR1 MNHEY and CDR2 SVGAGI. CDR3 coding DNA: TGTGCCAGCAGTTACCTGACAGGCGATTCACCCCTCCACTTT. Protein: CASSYLTGDSPLHF.

The chain employs TRBV2 and TRBJ1-2; 9 nucleotides agree with TRBD1. The CDR3 is made up of 16 amino acids. The V gene's germline CDR1 is SNHLY and CDR2 FYNNEI. V shed 3 bases and J 0 bases; nucleotides not matched to a gene: 5. The CDR3 here is CASSEARTGANYGYTF. The CDR3 DNA follows: TGTGCCAGCAGTGAGGCCCGGACAGGGGCTAACTATGGCTACACCTTC.

This chain links TRBV29-1 with TRBJ1-1; 7 bases fit TRBD1. J lost 3 bases, V lost 6 bases, and 10 bases had no gene match. CDR1 is SQVTM and CDR2 is ANQGSEA in the germline V gene. This CDR3 contains 14 residues. The CDR3 bases are TGCAGCGTCCTAAGGGGGCTGGCGGACACTGAAGCTTTCTTT. This translates into CSVLRGLADTEAFF.

J is TRBJ2-3 and V is TRBV9, with TRBD2 matching over 11 bases. This CDR3 comprises 16 residues. Germline V lookup: CDR1 SGDLS, CDR2 YYNGEE. The ends lost 0 bases at V and 6 bases at J; junction bases unmatched: 6. DNA for the CDR3: TGTGCCAGCAGCGTAGTCCTAGCGGGGGGTAGGGATACGCAGTATTTT. Encoded protein: CASSVVLAGGRDTQYF.

This rearrangement joins TRBV28 to TRBJ2-2; D uncertain. The V end was cut by 3 bases, the J end by 1 base, with 6 bases between. The germline V gene has CDR1 MDHEN and CDR2 SYDVKM. This CDR3 spans 14 amino acids. CDR3 nucleotides: TGTGCCAGCAGTTTCAGGCGGAACACCGGGGAGCTGTTTTTT. The encoded protein is CASSFRRNTGELFF.

The chain employs TRBV2 and TRBJ2-2; D possibly corresponds to TRBD2 (5 bases). The CDR3 has 13 residues. Germline values: CDR1 SNHLY, CDR2 FYNNEI. Trimming shortened V by 7 bases and J by 7 bases, and 13 bases separated the two germline ends. The CDR3 nucleotides read TGTGCCAGCAAATTGGACGCGGGCGGGGAGCTGTTTTTT. Protein sequence: CASKLDAGGELFF. Based on the CDR3 plus reference TRBV2 and TRBJ2-2, the full variable domain is EPEVTQTPSHQVTQMGQEVILRCVPISNHLYFYWYRQILGQKVEFLVSFYNNEISEKSEIFDDQFSVERPDGSNFTLKIRSTKLEDSAMYFCASKLDAGGELFFGEGSRLTVL.

The V call is TRBV14, the J call TRBJ2-7; 8 nucleotides align to TRBD1. CDR1 is SGHDN, CDR2 FVKESK, per germline. CDR3 length: 13 amino acids. Trimming at V came to 5 bases and at J to 7 bases, leaving 7 bases not matched to a gene. DNA of the CDR3: TGTGCCAGCAGCTCAGGGGGCCGGAGGGAGCAGTACTTC. Translating gives CASSSGGRREQYF.

The chain links TRBV7-3 to TRBJ2-2; 11 bases fit TRBD1. There are 17 residues in the CDR3. Germline-derived CDR1 and CDR2 are SGHTA and FQGTGA. Trimming cost V 1 base and J 6 bases; bases outside gene matches: 7. This CDR3 is CASSLNPDRGRSGELFF. The CDR3 DNA reads as TGTGCCAGCAGCTTAAATCCGGACAGGGGGCGTTCCGGGGAGCTGTTTTTT.

The chain links TRBV5-5 to TRBJ1-4; possible D gene TRBD1, 6 bases. CDR3 length equals 12 residues. Germline V lookup: CDR1 SGHKS, CDR2 YYEKEE (reference sequence). The V gene lost 3 bases and the J gene lost 8 bases, with 8 bases spanning the gap. This CDR3 is CASSSGTEKLFF. The CDR3 DNA reads TGTGCCAGCAGCTCGGGGACAGAAAAACTGTTTTTT.

This clone was detected only once. Other DNA sequences from this sample encode an identical CDR3 as well. The genes are TRBV7-2 and TRBJ1-1; weak D call: TRBD1 (6 bases). Germline V gene sequence: CDR1 SGHTA, CDR2 FQGNSA. The length of the CDR3 is 13 residues. V shed 5 bases and J shed 7 bases, with 14 bases lying between them. CDR3 DNA sequence: TGTGCCAGCAGCCTAGGGGGGGGGAGTGAAGCTTTCTTT. Protein product: CASSLGGGSEAFF.

The chain links TRBV2 to TRBJ2-1, with 10 bases that match TRBD2. Looked up from germline, CDR1 is SNHLY and CDR2 is FYNNEI. This CDR3 is 16 amino acids long. With 5 bases clipped from V and 4 bases from J, the junction kept 8 bases outside the gene matches. The CDR3, as DNA: TGTGCCAGCAGTAAAACCGGGACTAGCGTATACAATGAGCAGTTCTTC. Translated, it gives CASSKTGTSVYNEQFF.